The rows below give T cell receptor beta chains drawn from one sample of a study of monozygotic twins with inflammatory bowel disease. Each CDR3 protein gets one entry in TCRdb, which reprocessed the 5' RACE reads and gives no DNA. Its table records roughly 300,000 distinct CDR3 sequences. Sequencing input: blood. These receptors were collected from a human donor with ulcerative colitis or Crohn's disease, or a healthy co-twin of an affected twin (not recorded which). The CDR3 runs from the conserved cysteine through the conserved F or W. Each record gives: J gene, V gene, CDR3 protein.

J: TRBJ2-3
V: TRBV4-2
CDR3: CASSQVRALEDTQYF

J: TRBJ2-2
V: TRBV15
CDR3: CATSGRGWTGTGELFF

J: TRBJ2-1
V: TRBV4-1
CDR3: CASSQAFTDRYNEQFF

J: TRBJ2-2
V: TRBV5-6
CDR3: CASLITGTLTGELFF

J: TRBJ2-1
V: TRBV9
CDR3: CASSVGPQERHEQFF

J: TRBJ2-2
V: TRBV20-1
CDR3: CSARDKRRGTGELFF

J: TRBJ2-3
V: TRBV7-3
CDR3: CASSQGARDTQYF

J: TRBJ2-5
V: TRBV28
CDR3: CASISLVGGRKNQETQYF

J: TRBJ2-6
V: TRBV7-2
CDR3: CASSLGPLTAGANVLTF

J: TRBJ2-5
V: TRBV7-2
CDR3: CASSEDLYQETQYF

J: TRBJ2-7
V: TRBV4-3
CDR3: CASSQEGLGQNYEQYF

J: TRBJ1-1
V: TRBV12-3/TRBV12-4
CDR3: CASSFVMTVGAEAFF

J: TRBJ2-1
V: TRBV28
CDR3: CASSLSGSLAHEQFF

J: TRBJ2-7
V: TRBV20-1
CDR3: CSARVGRASSYEQYF

J: TRBJ1-3
V: TRBV6-2/TRBV6-3
CDR3: CASTSSRAAVSGNTIYF

J: TRBJ1-5
V: TRBV7-7
CDR3: CALAGTGDQPQHF

J: TRBJ1-1
V: TRBV9
CDR3: CASSTGQATEAFF

J: TRBJ2-3
V: TRBV15
CDR3: CATSNPPGQSSTDTQYF

J: TRBJ1-3
V: TRBV20-1
CDR3: CSARDKTSGNTIYF

J: TRBJ2-1
V: TRBV11-2
CDR3: CASRQSGLSFNEQFF

J: TRBJ2-5
V: TRBV29-1
CDR3: CSVEWTFGFAGKAQETQYF

J: TRBJ2-7
V: TRBV5-4
CDR3: CAVPADQNPYEQYF

J: TRBJ2-5
V: TRBV5-1
CDR3: CASSPDIPSQETQYF

J: TRBJ2-7
V: TRBV6-2/TRBV6-3
CDR3: CASSYTGTGKISYEQYF

J: TRBJ2-3
V: TRBV6-1
CDR3: CASSREWPHTDTQYF

J: TRBJ2-3
V: TRBV6-5
CDR3: CASSRNSPDTQYF

J: TRBJ2-2
V: TRBV12-3/TRBV12-4
CDR3: CASRAQGANTGELFF

J: TRBJ2-5
V: TRBV20-1
CDR3: CSARLAGPTGETQYF

J: TRBJ1-3
V: TRBV18
CDR3: CASSPPGGYTIYF

J: TRBJ2-3
V: TRBV7-2
CDR3: CASSLVDGLDTDTQYF

J: TRBJ2-2
V: TRBV11-2
CDR3: CASSLVTTSGRANTGELFF

J: TRBJ1-1
V: TRBV6-2/TRBV6-3
CDR3: CASSFLLTEAFF

J: TRBJ1-2
V: TRBV5-1
CDR3: CASSLDQGHYKGGYTF

J: TRBJ2-3
V: TRBV7-2
CDR3: CASSRAGTGTDTQYF

J: TRBJ2-6
V: TRBV7-9
CDR3: CASSSPGRSSGANVLTF

J: TRBJ2-2
V: TRBV12-3/TRBV12-4
CDR3: CASTGQGATGELFF

J: TRBJ2-7
V: TRBV7-6
CDR3: CASSRRTGAGEQYF

J: TRBJ2-2
V: TRBV6-5
CDR3: CASSYWLLSGSGELFF

J: TRBJ2-5
V: TRBV4-1
CDR3: CASSQDVVRGSQETQYF

J: TRBJ2-2
V: TRBV28
CDR3: CASSPRWGATGELFF

J: TRBJ1-5
V: TRBV24-1
CDR3: CATAADSTSNQPQHF

J: TRBJ1-5
V: TRBV6-1
CDR3: CASRGQAYSNQPQHF

J: TRBJ2-7
V: TRBV4-2
CDR3: CASSLSTGRVGEQYF

J: TRBJ1-3
V: TRBV20-1
CDR3: CSASHRTGRRNTIYF

J: TRBJ1-5
V: TRBV6-1
CDR3: CAIRRVHDSNQPQHF

J: TRBJ1-1
V: TRBV28
CDR3: CASTSGRRALNTEAFF

J: TRBJ2-2
V: TRBV7-7
CDR3: CASSPRATNTGELFF

J: TRBJ1-2
V: TRBV16
CDR3: CASSPDPQKYYGYTF

J: TRBJ2-3
V: TRBV20-1
CDR3: CSASGAVSTDTQYF

J: TRBJ2-2
V: TRBV25-1
CDR3: CASSAQASPTGELFF

J: TRBJ2-2
V: TRBV5-6
CDR3: CASSLAGPGELFF

J: TRBJ2-1
V: TRBV7-9
CDR3: CASSLGQGINNEQFF

J: TRBJ2-2
V: TRBV6-1
CDR3: CASRTSPNTGELFF

J: TRBJ2-1
V: TRBV6-6
CDR3: CASSSLYGYEQFF

J: TRBJ2-1
V: TRBV7-2
CDR3: CASSPGTGLAVMDEQFF

J: TRBJ2-3
V: TRBV28
CDR3: CASSLLSTTDTQYF

J: TRBJ1-5
V: TRBV20-1
CDR3: CSARAPGRLNQPQHF